This T cell receptor beta chain was retrieved from a study of CD8 T cells in Susac syndrome. Study-wide context: Patients with Susac syndrome were therapy-naive, treated with corticosteroids, or treated with intravenous immunoglobulin alone when blood was collected.

Reverse transcription used about 0.45 to 1 ug RNA and random hexamers. TCR beta CDR3 was amplified by immunoSEQ multiplex PCR. This amplification extended across 54 Vbeta and 13 Jbeta segments. MiXCR, applied by TCRdb to the immunoSEQ multiplex PCR reads, yields one record per CDR3 protein. The data show around 150,000 distinct CDR3 sequences, around 95% seen once. This CDR3 spans 13 amino acids. From germline, CDR1 is SQVTM and CDR2 ANQGSEA. Trimming took off 7 bases at V and 0 bases at J, with 12 bases between the two ends. The V and J genes are TRBV29-1 and TRBJ1-1; the D is unclear. This TCR was recovered from a human donor with Susac syndrome. Sample: CD4+ T cells from PBMCs. CDR3 coding DNA: TGCAGCGCTACCCAAAACTTGAACACTGAAGCTTTCTTT. Translation gives CSATQNLNTEAFF.